The clone carrying this T cell receptor beta chain showed up many times. Its target is unknown. Healthy Caucasian individuals from Russia aged roughly 6 to 90 were enrolled as donors. This sample stems from a study of blood T cells in healthy people across ages. General observations from the study: There was a strong correlation between TCR beta diversity and naive T cell percentage.

Next came a second PCR, run for about 6 to 12 cycles, which used a sample-barcoded 5' primer along with a J-beta primer mix. TCRdb re-analysed the 5' RACE reads in MiXCR, keeping a single row per CDR3 protein. The table has 710,000 or so distinct CDR3 sequences, 32% seen once. This CDR3 has 15 residues. J was trimmed by 2 bases and V by 4 bases; bases with no gene match: 8. Germline lookup yields CDR1 SGHRS and CDR2 YFSETQ. This chain joins TRBV5-1 and TRBJ1-1; 7 bases fit TRBD1. The source is a woman over 75 in good health. Material for sequencing was blood. The CDR3 is CASSGGGQPNTEAFF. CDR3 nucleotides: TGCGCCAGCAGCGGGGGGGGACAGCCAAACACTGAAGCTTTCTTT.